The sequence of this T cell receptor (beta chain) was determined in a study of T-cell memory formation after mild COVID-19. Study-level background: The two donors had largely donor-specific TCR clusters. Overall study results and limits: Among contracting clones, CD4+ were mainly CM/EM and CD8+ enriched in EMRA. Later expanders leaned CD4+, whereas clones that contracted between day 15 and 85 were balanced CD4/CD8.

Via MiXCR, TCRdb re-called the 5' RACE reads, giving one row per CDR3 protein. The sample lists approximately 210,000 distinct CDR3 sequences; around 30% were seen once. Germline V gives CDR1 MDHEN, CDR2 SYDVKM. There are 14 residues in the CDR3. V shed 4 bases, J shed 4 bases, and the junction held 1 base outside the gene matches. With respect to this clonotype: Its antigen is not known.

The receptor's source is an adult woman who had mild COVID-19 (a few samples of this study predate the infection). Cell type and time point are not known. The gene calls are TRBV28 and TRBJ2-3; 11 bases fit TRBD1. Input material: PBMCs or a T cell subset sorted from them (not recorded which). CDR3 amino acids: CASSSGQGADTQYF. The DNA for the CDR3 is TGTGCCAGCAGTTCGGGACAGGGGGCAGATACGCAGTATTTT.